Below, 11 T cell receptor beta chains from the same sample are listed, as sequenced in a study of molecular identifiers for immune sequencing clone quantification. TCRdb passed the PCR reads through MiXCR, listing each CDR3 protein once. The sample has 85,000 to 130,000 distinct CDR3 sequences; roughly a third are singletons. Sequencing was carried out using naive CD8+ T cells from blood, with Jurkat cell RNA spiked in. Subset in this sample: FACS-sorted CD8+CD4-CCR7+CD45RA+ naive T cells. The receptor source for this set is a human donor in good health. Some libraries in this study had Jurkat cell RNA spiked in.

This clonotype occurred many times. The rearrangement uses TRBV28 and TRBJ2-7, with D unresolved. V lost 6 bases and J 3 bases, leaving 6 bases between the germline ends. CDR3 size: 11 residues. Germline assignment: CDR1 MDHEN and CDR2 SYDVKM. The CDR3 sequence: CASSAVYEQYF. The CDR3 DNA follows: TGTGCCAGCAGCGCTGTCTACGAGCAGTACTTC.

This clonotype was recorded only once. This may come from a read error, since a much larger clone is one base off. The chain carries TRBV6-5 and TRBJ1-5; D is undetermined. This CDR3 has 13 residues. Germline lookup yields CDR1 MNHEY and CDR2 SVGAGI. The CDR3 is CASSTSGNLPQHF. The CDR3 DNA reads as TGTGCCAGCAGTACGAGCGGCAATCTGCCCCAGCATTTT.

This clonotype showed up many times. This chain uses TRBV6-1 with TRBJ1-1; perhaps TRBD1 as D (6 bases). This CDR3 has 14 residues. V was clipped by 4 bases and J by 1 base, with 10 bases between them. Per the germline V gene, CDR1 is MNHNS and CDR2 is SASEGT. As DNA, the CDR3 is TGTGCCAGCAGTGCGACAGGATGGAACACTGAAGCTTTCTTT. Translating gives CASSATGWNTEAFF.

The gene calls are TRBV20-1 and TRBJ2-5, with unresolved D. CDR1 is DFQATT and CDR2 is SNEGSKA in the germline V gene (reference sequence). V shed 0 bases and J shed 9 bases, with 17 bases lying between them. The CDR3 is made up of 14 amino acids. This CDR3 is CSARDFAVPAAQYF. CDR3 in DNA: TGCAGTGCTAGAGATTTCGCGGTCCCGGCGGCCCAGTACTTC.

This clonotype has just a few counts. The chain carries TRBV4-3 and TRBJ2-7, with D unclear. Germline V gene data show CDR1 as LGHNA and CDR2 as YSLEER. The CDR3 is made up of 15 amino acids. Trimming took 1 base from V and 3 from J, leaving 13 bases between them. The DNA for the CDR3 is TGCGCCAGCAGCCAAGGAATAGGTAACTACTACGAGCAGTACTTC. Residues: CASSQGIGNYYEQYF.

The chain joins TRBV7-9 to TRBJ1-4; tentatively, D is TRBD1 (5 bases). The V gene lost 5 bases and the J gene lost 3 bases, with 16 bases spanning the gap. This CDR3 region has 16 residues. Germline CDR1 is SEHNR and CDR2 is FQNEAQ (reference sequence). This CDR3 is CASSPIWGRSNEKLFF. DNA for the CDR3: TGTGCCAGCAGCCCGATCTGGGGCAGGTCTAATGAAAAACTGTTTTTT.

V is TRBV7-2 and J is TRBJ2-1; 9 bases are shared with TRBD2. With V trimmed by 5 bases and J by 10 bases, 12 bases remained unmatched. The CDR3 loop spans 15 amino acids. CDR1 SGHTA and CDR2 FQGNSA come from the germline V gene. The CDR3 reads CASSTGLALRDEQFF. The DNA of the CDR3 is TGTGCCAGCAGCACGGGACTAGCCCTGCGGGACGAGCAGTTCTTC.

In its sample, this clonotype was seen a few times. The chain recombines TRBV28 with TRBJ1-4; possibly TRBD1 for D (6 bases). Germline V lookup: CDR1 MDHEN, CDR2 SYDVKM. This CDR3 contains 11 residues. The germline V and J ends were trimmed by 7 bases and 6 bases, with 6 bases remaining between them. The CDR3 bases are TGTGCCAGCAACAGGGATGAAAAACTGTTTTTT. Residues: CASNRDEKLFF.

The chain carries TRBV2 and TRBJ1-2; D is unclear. In germline, CDR1 is SNHLY, CDR2 FYNNEI. CDR3 length: 10 amino acids. V lost 6 bases, J lost 10 bases, and 9 bases lay in between. The CDR3 loop reads CASRGLFYTF. CDR3 nucleotide sequence: TGTGCCAGCAGGGGCCTTTTCTACACCTTC. Full variable domain (missing parts from reference TRBV2 and TRBJ1-2): EPEVTQTPSHQVTQMGQEVILRCVPISNHLYFYWYRQILGQKVEFLVSFYNNEISEKSEIFDDQFSVERPDGSNFTLKIRSTKLEDSAMYFCASRGLFYTFGSGTRLTVV.

This clonotype was counted a few times. This chain connects TRBV6-2 or TRBV6-3 to TRBJ2-6, with a possible D match to TRBD1 (5 bases). Germline V CDR1 and CDR2: MNHEY, SVGEGT. CDR3 length: 17 amino acids. The ends were cut back, 2 bases at V and 2 bases at J, with 13 bases in the middle. The CDR3 sequence is CASSYQLRVTGANVLTF. DNA of the CDR3: TGTGCCAGCAGTTACCAGCTCAGGGTTACTGGGGCCAACGTCCTGACTTTC.

This clonotype was counted only a few times. The genes are TRBV11-2 and TRBJ2-5; 15 bases are shared with TRBD2. The CDR3 has 15 residues. Germline values: CDR1 SGHAT, CDR2 FQNNGV. Trimming removed 4 bases from V and 4 bases from J; junction bases left unmatched: 1. The CDR3 reads CASSWGLAGGETQYF. In DNA form, the CDR3 reads TGTGCCAGCAGCTGGGGACTAGCGGGAGGAGAGACCCAGTACTTC.